Below, one T cell receptor (beta chain) is given with its context. Its antigen is still unknown. Sequencing used immunoSEQ multiplex PCR; TCRdb keeps in-frame clones, though not all of them. The data hold about 95,000 clones, with around 72% observed a single time. The entry originates in a study of fetal regulatory T cell absence and autoimmunity. Study context: Without clinical diabetes, IPEX patients showed exocrine pancreas autoimmunity. Study results and caveats: In IPEX syndrome, oligoclonal enrichment was read as supporting prenatal antigen-driven autoimmunity in the pancreas. TRB gene family usage was broadly similar in cord blood and pancreas. Pancreas TCRs were oligoclonally enriched versus cord blood, some clones over 85-fold.

Germline loops: CDR1 SNHLY, CDR2 FYNNEI. The V and J ends lost 8 bases and 0 bases respectively, with 14 bases between them. The CDR3 loop spans 16 amino acids. The sequence derives from a male donor with IPEX syndrome. The sample taken for sequencing was pancreas tissue. V and J are TRBV2 and TRBJ2-6, with D possibly TRBD2 on 5 matching bases. The CDR3 spells CASEGRTGSGANVLTF. DNA of the CDR3: TGTGCCAGCGAGGGTAGGACTGGCTCTGGGGCCAACGTCCTGACTTTC.